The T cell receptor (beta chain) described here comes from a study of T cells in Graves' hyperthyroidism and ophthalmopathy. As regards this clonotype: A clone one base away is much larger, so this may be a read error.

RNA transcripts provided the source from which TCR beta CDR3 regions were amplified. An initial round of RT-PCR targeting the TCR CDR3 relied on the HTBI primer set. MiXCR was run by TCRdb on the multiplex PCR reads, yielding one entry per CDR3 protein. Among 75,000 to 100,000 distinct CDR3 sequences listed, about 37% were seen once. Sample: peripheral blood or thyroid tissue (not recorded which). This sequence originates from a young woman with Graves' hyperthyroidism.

CDR3 protein: CASSRLGFGLFYEQYF. CDR3 bases: TGTGCCAGCAGTCGTTTAGGTTTTGGACTCTTCTACGAGCAGTACTTC. This chain joins TRBV7-9 and TRBJ2-7, with D perhaps TRBD2 (5 bases). V dropped 6 bases and J dropped 3 bases, with 21 bases sitting between them. The CDR3 consists of 16 residues. Germline V gene data show CDR1 as SEHNR and CDR2 as FQNEAQ (reference sequence).